This T cell receptor beta chain was observed in a study of vaccination and CD4 T cells after COVID-19. As concerns this clonotype: As yet, its antigen is unknown.

As for treatment: roughly 10-day PBMC culture with coronavirus spike peptide pools or control peptides (ViraFEST assay). The authors replaced half the medium with fresh IL-2 medium on days 3 and 7. Cultured CD4+ T-cell DNA underwent Oncomine TCR Beta short-read sequencing. Researchers extracted genomic DNA from CD4+ T cells that had been cultured. Each CDR3 protein gets one entry after TCRdb re-called the PCR reads with MiXCR. The table includes fewer than 20,000 distinct CDR3 sequences, roughly 50% detected once. CDR3 length equals 12 residues. V was clipped by 2 bases and J by 5 bases, with 9 bases between them. Germline V gives CDR1 DFQATT, CDR2 SNEGSKA (reference sequence).

Material: CD4+ T cells from blood, cultured in vitro. The J gene is TRBJ1-1, the V gene TRBV20-1, with a tentative D call TRBD1 (5 bases). The TCR originated in a human donor who had recovered from COVID-19. CDR3 protein: CSARRGRTEAFF. CDR3 DNA: TGCAGTGCTAGAAGGGGAAGAACTGAAGCTTTCTTT.